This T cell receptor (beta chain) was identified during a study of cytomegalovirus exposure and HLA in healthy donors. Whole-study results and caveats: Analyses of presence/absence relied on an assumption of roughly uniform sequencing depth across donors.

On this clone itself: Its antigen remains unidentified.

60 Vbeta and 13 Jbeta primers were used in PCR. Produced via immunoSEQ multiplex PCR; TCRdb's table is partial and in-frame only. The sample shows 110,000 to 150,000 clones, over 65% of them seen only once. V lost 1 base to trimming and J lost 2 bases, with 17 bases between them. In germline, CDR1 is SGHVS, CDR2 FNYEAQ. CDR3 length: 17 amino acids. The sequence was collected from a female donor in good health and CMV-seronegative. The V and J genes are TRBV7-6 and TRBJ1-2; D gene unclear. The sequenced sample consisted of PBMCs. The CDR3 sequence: CASSLGSVLAPNYGYTF. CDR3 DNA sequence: TGTGCCAGCAGCTTAGGATCTGTTTTGGCTCCGAACTATGGCTACACCTTC.